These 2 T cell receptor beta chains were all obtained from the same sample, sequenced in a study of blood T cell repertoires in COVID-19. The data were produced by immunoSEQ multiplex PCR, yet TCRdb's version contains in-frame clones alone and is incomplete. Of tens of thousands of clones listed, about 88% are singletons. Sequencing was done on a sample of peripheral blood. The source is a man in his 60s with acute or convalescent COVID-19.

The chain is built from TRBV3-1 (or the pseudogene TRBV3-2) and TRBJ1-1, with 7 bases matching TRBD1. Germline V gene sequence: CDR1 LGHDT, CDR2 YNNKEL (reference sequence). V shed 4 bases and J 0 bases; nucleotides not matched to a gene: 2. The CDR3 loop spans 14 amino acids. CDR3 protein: CASSLGQMNTEAFF. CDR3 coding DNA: TGTGCCAGCAGCCTGGGACAGATGAACACTGAAGCTTTCTTT.

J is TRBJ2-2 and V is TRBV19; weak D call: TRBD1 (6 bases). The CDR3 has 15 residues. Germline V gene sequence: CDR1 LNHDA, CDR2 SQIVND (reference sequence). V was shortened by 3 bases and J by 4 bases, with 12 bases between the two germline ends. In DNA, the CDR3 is TGTGCCAGTAGTATGCCCGACAGGTTCACCGGGGAGCTGTTTTTT. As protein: CASSMPDRFTGELFF.